These T cell receptor beta chains were read from a single sample in a study of cytomegalovirus exposure and HLA in healthy donors. Profiled with immunoSEQ multiplex PCR; TCRdb holds only in-frame clones, not every one. The sample contains roughly 140,000 clones, 90% to 95% of which appear only once. Sample: PBMCs. The receptors were gathered from a man between 18 and 35 years old in good health and CMV-seronegative. Both conserved end residues are part of each CDR3. The order of the fields is V gene, CDR3 protein.

>TRBV4-1
CASSQDWGLGGNTIYF
>TRBV7-9
CASTNPQVGYGYTF
>TRBV5-4
CASSAGQTEAFF
>TRBV4-1
CASSQWTGADTQYF
>TRBV5-6
CASKATVTSYEQYF
>TRBV7-9
CASSLTSGITDTQYF
>TRBV5-1
CASSYQGAGTDTQYF
>TRBV5-4
CASSFSRTGILTNEKLFF
>TRBV9
CASGLGGGQETQYF
>TRBV6-6
CASIRQVGETQYF
>TRBV6-5
CASSFNQDSSGNTIYF
>TRBV30
CATMATGRSYEQYF
>TRBV18
CASSPPARSREKLFF
>TRBV4-1
CASSQVGRGRGDIWQPQHF
>TRBV7-6
CASSPIRGSGANVLTF
>TRBV5-1
CASSFPKGQSNYNEQFF
>TRBV6-1
CASSEATFGVGTGAYEQYF
>TRBV19
CASSIEGLNTEAFF
>TRBV13
CATSDGTAGNTIYF
>TRBV9
CASGVATGELFF
>TRBV4-3
CASSQDPGLATRADEQFF
>TRBV19
CASSIQLAGGIRADTQYF
>TRBV7-2
CASSLSSGISTDTQYF
>TRBV2
CASSGRVYQETQYF
>TRBV12-5
CASGLGLAGTTDTQYF
>TRBV19
CASSIGSGGPTDTQYF
>TRBV18
CASSPPYSNQPQHF
>TRBV18
CASSPDRDAGYTF
>TRBV10-2
CASRDKDRSSYEQYF
>TRBV7-9
CASSLSGIGETQYF
>TRBV18
CASSPPGLVEETQYF
>TRBV6-5
CASSYSPGQGFEAFF
>TRBV9
CASSGTGARNQPQHF
>TRBV2
CASSASAGELFF
>TRBV7-6
CASSLARGGVHGTDTQYF
>TRBV6-4
CASSAGEADTQYF
>TRBV29-1
CSVSASSGGGLYEQYF
>TRBV2
CASKPQGNTEAFF
>TRBV5-1
CASSWSQDTQYF